This T cell receptor beta chain was sequenced during a study of T cells in Graves' hyperthyroidism and ophthalmopathy. Overall study findings and caveats: Blood shared most expanded thyroid clonotypes above 0.001. Ophthalmopathy got predicted by the model a median around 6.6 months before its onset.

The CDR3 is 14 amino acids. The germline V gene encodes CDR1 MNHNS and CDR2 SASEGT. Trimming shortened V by 5 bases and J by 4 bases, and 14 bases separated the two germline ends. Only a few counts were recorded for this clonotype. Antigen: not known. Uncontrolled infection, other autoimmune disease, pregnancy or lactation led to exclusion. The TCR beta CDR3 regions underwent amplification using RNA transcripts as the source. Researchers ran a first-round RT-PCR on the TCR CDR3 using the HTBI primer set. MiXCR, applied by TCRdb to the multiplex PCR reads, yields one record per CDR3 protein. The sample shows approximately 690,000 distinct CDR3 sequences, around 20% of them seen only once.

The clonotype was recovered from a man aged 30-40 years with Graves' ophthalmopathy. The rearrangement uses TRBV6-1 and TRBJ1-2; TRBD1 might be the D (6 bases). Sequenced sample: blood. The CDR3 protein is CASSPAMGAYGYTF. The DNA of the CDR3 is TGTGCCAGCAGTCCCGCGATGGGGGCCTATGGCTACACCTTC.